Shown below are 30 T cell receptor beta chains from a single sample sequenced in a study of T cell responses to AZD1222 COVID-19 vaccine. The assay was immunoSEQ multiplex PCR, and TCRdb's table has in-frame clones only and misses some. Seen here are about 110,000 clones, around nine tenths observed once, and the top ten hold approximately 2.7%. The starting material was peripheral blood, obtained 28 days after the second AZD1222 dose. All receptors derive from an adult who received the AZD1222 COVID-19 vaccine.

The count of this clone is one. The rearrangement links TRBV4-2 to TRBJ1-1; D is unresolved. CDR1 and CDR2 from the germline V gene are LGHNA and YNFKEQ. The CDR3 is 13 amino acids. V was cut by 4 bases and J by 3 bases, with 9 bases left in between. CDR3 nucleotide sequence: TGTGCCAGCAGCCTCATTCAGGACACTGAAGCTTTCTTT. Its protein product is CASSLIQDTEAFF.

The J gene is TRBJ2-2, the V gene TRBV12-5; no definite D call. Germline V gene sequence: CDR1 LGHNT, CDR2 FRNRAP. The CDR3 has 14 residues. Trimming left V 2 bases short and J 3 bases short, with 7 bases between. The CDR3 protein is CASGLLGYTGELFF. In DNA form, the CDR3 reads TGTGCTAGTGGTTTGTTAGGTTACACCGGGGAGCTGTTTTTT.

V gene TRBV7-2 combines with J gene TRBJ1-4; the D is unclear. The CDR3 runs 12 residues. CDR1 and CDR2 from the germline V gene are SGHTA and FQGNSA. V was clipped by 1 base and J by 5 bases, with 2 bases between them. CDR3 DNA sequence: TGTGCCAGCAGCTTAGAGAATGAAAAACTGTTTTTT. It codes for CASSLENEKLFF.

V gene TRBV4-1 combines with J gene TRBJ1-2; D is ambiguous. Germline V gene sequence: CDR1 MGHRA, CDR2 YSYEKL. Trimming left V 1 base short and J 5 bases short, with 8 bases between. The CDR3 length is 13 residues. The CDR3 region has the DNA TGCGCCAGCAGCCAAGCCAGCGGATATGGCTACACCTTC. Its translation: CASSQASGYGYTF.

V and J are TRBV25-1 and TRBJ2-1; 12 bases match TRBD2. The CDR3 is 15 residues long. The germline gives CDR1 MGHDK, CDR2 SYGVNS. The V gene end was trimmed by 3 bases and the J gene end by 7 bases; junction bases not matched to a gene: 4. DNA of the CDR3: TGTGCCAGCAGTGAGTCTAGCGGGGGGGCAAATGAGCAGTTCTTC. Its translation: CASSESSGGANEQFF.

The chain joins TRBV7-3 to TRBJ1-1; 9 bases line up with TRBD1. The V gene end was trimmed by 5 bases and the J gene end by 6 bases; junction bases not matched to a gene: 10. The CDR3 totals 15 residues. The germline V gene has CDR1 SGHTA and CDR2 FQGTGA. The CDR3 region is CASSPGTGRLAEAFF. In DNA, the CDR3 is TGTGCCAGCAGCCCTGGGACAGGGCGTCTGGCTGAAGCTTTCTTT.

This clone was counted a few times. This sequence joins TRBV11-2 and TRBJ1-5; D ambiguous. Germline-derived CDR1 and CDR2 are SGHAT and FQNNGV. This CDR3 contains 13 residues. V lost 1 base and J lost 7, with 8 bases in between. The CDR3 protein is CASSLGPRQPQHF. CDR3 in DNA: TGTGCCAGCAGCTTAGGGCCGAGGCAGCCCCAGCATTTT.

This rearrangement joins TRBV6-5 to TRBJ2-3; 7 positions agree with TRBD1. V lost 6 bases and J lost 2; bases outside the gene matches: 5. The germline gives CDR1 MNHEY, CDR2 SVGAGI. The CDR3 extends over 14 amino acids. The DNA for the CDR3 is TGTGCCAGCAGGAGGGGACAGCACACAGATACGCAGTATTTT. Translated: CASRRGQHTDTQYF.

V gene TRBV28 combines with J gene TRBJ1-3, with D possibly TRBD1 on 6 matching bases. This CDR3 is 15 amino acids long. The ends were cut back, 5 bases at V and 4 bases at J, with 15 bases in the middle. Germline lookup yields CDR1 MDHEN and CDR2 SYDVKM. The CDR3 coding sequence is TGTGCCAGCAGTCACAGGGAGCCGGGGGGAAACACCATATATTTT. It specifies CASSHREPGGNTIYF.

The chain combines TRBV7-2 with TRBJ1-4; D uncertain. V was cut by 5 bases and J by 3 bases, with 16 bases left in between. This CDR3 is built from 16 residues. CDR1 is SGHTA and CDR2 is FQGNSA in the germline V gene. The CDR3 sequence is CASSLPRTDSNEKLFF. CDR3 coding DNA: TGTGCCAGCAGCCTACCCAGAACGGATTCTAATGAAAAACTGTTTTTT.

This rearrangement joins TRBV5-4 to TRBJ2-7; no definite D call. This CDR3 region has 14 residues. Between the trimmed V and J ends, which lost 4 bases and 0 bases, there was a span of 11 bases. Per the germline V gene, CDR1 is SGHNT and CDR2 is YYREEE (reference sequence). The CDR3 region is CASSPGRHSYEQYF. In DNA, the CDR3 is TGTGCCAGCAGCCCTGGACGACACTCCTACGAGCAGTACTTC.

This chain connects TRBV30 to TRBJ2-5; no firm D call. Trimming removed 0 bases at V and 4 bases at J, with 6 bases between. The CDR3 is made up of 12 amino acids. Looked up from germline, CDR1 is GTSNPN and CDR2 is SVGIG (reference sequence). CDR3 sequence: CAWSVRRETQYF. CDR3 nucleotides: TGTGCCTGGAGTGTACGCAGAGAGACCCAGTACTTC.

CDR3: CASSVGQGAETQYF. In DNA, the CDR3 is TGTGCCAGCAGCGTAGGACAGGGGGCGGAGACCCAGTACTTC. The chain uses TRBV9 and TRBJ2-5, with 10 bases lining up with TRBD1. Germline V gene sequence: CDR1 SGDLS, CDR2 YYNGEE. J lost 5 bases, V lost 0 bases, and 1 base had no gene match. The CDR3 length is 14 residues.

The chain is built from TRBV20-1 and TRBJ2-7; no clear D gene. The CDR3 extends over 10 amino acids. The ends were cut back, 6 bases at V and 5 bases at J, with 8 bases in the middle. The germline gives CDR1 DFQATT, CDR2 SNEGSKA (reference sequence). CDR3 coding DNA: TGCAGTGCCGTTCTGGACGAGCAGTACTTC. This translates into CSAVLDEQYF.

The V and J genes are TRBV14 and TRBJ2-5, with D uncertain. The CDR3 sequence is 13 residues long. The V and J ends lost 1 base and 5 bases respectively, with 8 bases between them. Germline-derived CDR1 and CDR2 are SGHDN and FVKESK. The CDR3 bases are TGTGCCAGCAGCCAAGTTAGCTGGGAGACCCAGTACTTC. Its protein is CASSQVSWETQYF.

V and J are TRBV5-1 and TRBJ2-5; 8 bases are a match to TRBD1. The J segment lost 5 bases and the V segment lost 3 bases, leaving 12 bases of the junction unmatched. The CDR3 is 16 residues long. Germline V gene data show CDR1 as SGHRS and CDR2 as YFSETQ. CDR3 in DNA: TGCGCCAGCAGCTACCCCCCGGGACAGGCCCCGGAGACCCAGTACTTC. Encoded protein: CASSYPPGQAPETQYF. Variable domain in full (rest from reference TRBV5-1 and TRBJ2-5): KAGVTQTPRYLIKTRGQQVTLSCSPISGHRSVSWYQQTPGQGLQFLFEYFSETQRNKGNFPGRFSGRQFSNSRSEMNVSTLELGDSALYLCASSYPPGQAPETQYFGPGTRLLVL.

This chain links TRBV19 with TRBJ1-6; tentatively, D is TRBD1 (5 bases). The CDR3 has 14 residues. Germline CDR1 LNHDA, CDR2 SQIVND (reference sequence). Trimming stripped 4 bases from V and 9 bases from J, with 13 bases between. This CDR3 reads CASSRAGRGSPLHF. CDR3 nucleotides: TGTGCCAGTAGTAGAGCAGGGAGGGGTTCACCCCTCCACTTT.

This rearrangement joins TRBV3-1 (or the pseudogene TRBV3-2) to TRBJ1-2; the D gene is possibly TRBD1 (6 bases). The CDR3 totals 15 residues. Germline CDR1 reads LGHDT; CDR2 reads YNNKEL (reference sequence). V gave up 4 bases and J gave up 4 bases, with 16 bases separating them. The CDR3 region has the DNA TGTGCCAGCAGCCGGCAGGGGAGAATTCTCTATGGCTACACCTTC. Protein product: CASSRQGRILYGYTF.

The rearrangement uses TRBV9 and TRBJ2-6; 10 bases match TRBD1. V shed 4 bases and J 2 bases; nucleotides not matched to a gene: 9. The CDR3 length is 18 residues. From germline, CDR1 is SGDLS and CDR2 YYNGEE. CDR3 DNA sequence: TGTGCCAGCAGCAAAGGGACAGGGGCGGCTCCTGGGGCCAACGTCCTGACTTTC. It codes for CASSKGTGAAPGANVLTF.

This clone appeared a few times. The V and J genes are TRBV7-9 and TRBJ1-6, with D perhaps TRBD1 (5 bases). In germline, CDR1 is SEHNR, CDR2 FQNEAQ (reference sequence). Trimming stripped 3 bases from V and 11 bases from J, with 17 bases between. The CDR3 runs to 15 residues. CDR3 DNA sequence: TGTGCCAGCAGCTTGGAATCGGGGGGGTTGCCACCCCTCCACTTT. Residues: CASSLESGGLPPLHF.

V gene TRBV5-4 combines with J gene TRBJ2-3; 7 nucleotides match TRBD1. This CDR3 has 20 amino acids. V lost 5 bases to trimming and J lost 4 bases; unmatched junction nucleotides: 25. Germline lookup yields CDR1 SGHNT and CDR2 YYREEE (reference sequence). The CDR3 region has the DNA TGTGCCAGCAGATCCGACAGGGCCAGGTGGGGAGTATTTTGGGCAGATACGCAGTATTTT. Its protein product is CASRSDRARWGVFWADTQYF.

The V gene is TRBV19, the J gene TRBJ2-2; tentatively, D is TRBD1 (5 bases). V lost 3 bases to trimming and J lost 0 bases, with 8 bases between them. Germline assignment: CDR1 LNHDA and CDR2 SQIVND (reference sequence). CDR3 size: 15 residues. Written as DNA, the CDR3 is TGTGCCAGTAGTATCACCAGGGCGAACACCGGGGAGCTGTTTTTT. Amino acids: CASSITRANTGELFF.

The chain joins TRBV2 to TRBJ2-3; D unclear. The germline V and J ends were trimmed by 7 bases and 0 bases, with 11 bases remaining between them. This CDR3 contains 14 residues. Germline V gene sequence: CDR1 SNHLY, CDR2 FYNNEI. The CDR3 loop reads CASMAMTSTDTQYF. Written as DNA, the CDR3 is TGTGCCAGCATGGCGATGACTAGCACAGATACGCAGTATTTT.

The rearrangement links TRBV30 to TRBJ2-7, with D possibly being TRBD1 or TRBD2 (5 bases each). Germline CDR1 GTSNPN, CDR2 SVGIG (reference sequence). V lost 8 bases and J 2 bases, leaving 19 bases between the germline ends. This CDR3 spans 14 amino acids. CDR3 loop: CAGDGTVRTYEQYF. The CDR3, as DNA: TGTGCCGGAGATGGGACGGTCAGGACCTACGAGCAGTACTTC. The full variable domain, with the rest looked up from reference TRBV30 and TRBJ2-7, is SQTIHQWPATLVQPVGSPLSLECTVEGTSNPNLYWYRQAAGRGLQLLFYSVGIGQISSEVPQNLSASRPQDRQFILSSKKLLLSDSGFYLCAGDGTVRTYEQYFGPGTRLTVT.

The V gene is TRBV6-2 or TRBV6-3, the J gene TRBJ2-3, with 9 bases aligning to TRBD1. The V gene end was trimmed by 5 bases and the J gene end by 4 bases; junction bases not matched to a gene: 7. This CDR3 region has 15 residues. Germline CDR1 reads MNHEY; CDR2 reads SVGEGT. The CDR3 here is CASSAPGQGADTQYF. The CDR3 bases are TGTGCCAGCAGTGCACCGGGACAGGGCGCAGATACGCAGTATTTT.

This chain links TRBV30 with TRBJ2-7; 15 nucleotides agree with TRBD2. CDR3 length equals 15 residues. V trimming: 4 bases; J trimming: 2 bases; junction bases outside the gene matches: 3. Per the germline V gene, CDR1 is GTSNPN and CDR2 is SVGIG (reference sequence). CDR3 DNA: TGTGCCTGGACCTGGACTAGCGGGGGGGCCTACGAGCAGTACTTC. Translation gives CAWTWTSGGAYEQYF.

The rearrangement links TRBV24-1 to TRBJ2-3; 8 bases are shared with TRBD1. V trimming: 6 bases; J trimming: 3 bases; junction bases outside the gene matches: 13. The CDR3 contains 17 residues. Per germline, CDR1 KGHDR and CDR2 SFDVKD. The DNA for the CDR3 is TGTGCCACCAGTTCCCCTATCCAGGGGGCGCGAACAGATACGCAGTATTTT. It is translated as CATSSPIQGARTDTQYF.

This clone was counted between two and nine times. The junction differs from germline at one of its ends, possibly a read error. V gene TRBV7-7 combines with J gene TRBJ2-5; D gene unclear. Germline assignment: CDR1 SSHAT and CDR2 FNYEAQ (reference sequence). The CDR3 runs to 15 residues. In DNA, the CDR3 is TGTGCTAGCAGTTTAGCTACGACCGGCCAAGAGACCCAGTACTTC. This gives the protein CASSLATTGQETQYF.

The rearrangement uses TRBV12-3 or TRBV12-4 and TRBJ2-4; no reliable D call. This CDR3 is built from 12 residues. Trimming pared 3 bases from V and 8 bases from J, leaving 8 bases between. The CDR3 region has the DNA TGTGCCAGCAGTTTCTCGGCATACATTCAGTACTTC. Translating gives CASSFSAYIQYF.

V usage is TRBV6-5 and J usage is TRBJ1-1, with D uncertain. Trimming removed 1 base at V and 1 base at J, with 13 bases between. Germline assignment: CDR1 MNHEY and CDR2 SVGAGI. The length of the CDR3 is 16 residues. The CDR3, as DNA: TGTGCCAGCAGTTACTGGCGTCGCGGAGGGAACACTGAAGCTTTCTTT. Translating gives CASSYWRRGGNTEAFF.